Each of the 10 T cell receptor beta chains below was sequenced from the same sample in a study of blood T cell repertoires in COVID-19. The protocol was immunoSEQ multiplex PCR, while the TCRdb copy is restricted to in-frame clones and leaves out a portion. The sample contains about 230,000 clones, approximately 87% of which appear only once. The sequencing input was peripheral blood. The receptors derive from a woman in her 70s with active or convalescent COVID-19.

This clone was detected only a few times. V and J are TRBV7-9 and TRBJ1-2, with a tentative D call TRBD1 (5 bases). Trimming left V 5 bases short and J 5 bases short, with 18 bases between. The CDR3 is made up of 15 amino acids. Germline values: CDR1 SEHNR, CDR2 FQNEAQ (reference sequence). In DNA form, the CDR3 reads TGTGCCAGCAGCCCCAGGGAGGTCCGTAGGTATGGCTACACCTTC. Its protein is CASSPREVRRYGYTF.

The chain recombines TRBV5-1 with TRBJ2-1; D possibly corresponds to TRBD1 (5 bases). CDR1 is SGHRS and CDR2 is YFSETQ in the germline V gene. The CDR3 contains 14 residues. V was clipped by 0 bases and J by 14 bases, with 18 bases between them. For the CDR3, the DNA is TGCGCCAGCAGCTTGGGAAGGGGAAACACAGTGAAGTTCTTC. This translates into CASSLGRGNTVKFF.

The V and J genes are TRBV6-6 and TRBJ2-5; possibly TRBD2 for D (7 bases). The V end was cut by 4 bases, the J end by 5 bases, with 14 bases between. This CDR3 region has 14 residues. In germline, CDR1 is MNHNY, CDR2 SVGAGI (reference sequence). CDR3 in DNA: TGTGCCAGCAGTTTACGGGGGGCAGGGGAGACCCAGTACTTC. This codes for CASSLRGAGETQYF.

V usage is TRBV18 and J usage is TRBJ2-2, with D uncertain. The CDR3 has 14 amino acids. CDR1 KGHSH and CDR2 LQKENI come from the germline V gene. Trimming took off 5 bases at V and 0 bases at J, with 7 bases between the two ends. This chain's CDR3 is CASSFSSNTGELFF. The CDR3 nucleotides are TGTGCCAGCTCATTTTCCTCGAACACCGGGGAGCTGTTTTTT.

The CDR3 loop reads CASSPRAGNSGANVLTF. The CDR3 coding sequence is TGTGCCAGCAGCCCCCGGGCGGGAAACTCTGGGGCCAACGTCCTGACTTTC. The V gene is TRBV11-2, the J gene TRBJ2-6; maybe TRBD2 (6 bases). Germline assignment: CDR1 SGHAT and CDR2 FQNNGV. V gave up 5 bases and J gave up 0 bases, with 14 bases separating them. There are 17 residues in the CDR3.

The count of this clone is one. The gene calls are TRBV12-3 or TRBV12-4 and TRBJ2-5; no definite D call. This CDR3 is built from 12 residues. The germline V and J ends were trimmed by 2 bases and 7 bases, with 8 bases remaining between them. CDR3 amino acids: CASSLSTGTQYF. In nucleotides, the CDR3 is TGTGCCAGCAGTTTATCTACGGGGACCCAGTACTTC.

The rearrangement links TRBV6-5 to TRBJ2-7; D not certain. With 2 bases removed from V and 3 bases from J, the gap between germline ends came to 5 bases. From germline, CDR1 is MNHEY and CDR2 SVGAGI. This CDR3 comprises 12 residues. CDR3 region: CASSYAGYEQYF. The CDR3 DNA follows: TGTGCCAGCAGTTACGCCGGCTACGAGCAGTACTTC.

The chain links TRBV27 to TRBJ1-1; 8 bases match TRBD1. The germline V gene has CDR1 MNHEY and CDR2 SMNVEV (reference sequence). J was trimmed by 6 bases and V by 3 bases; bases with no gene match: 9. The length of the CDR3 is 15 residues. CDR3 sequence (DNA): TGTGCCAGCAGTTTTTACGAACAGGGGGGCTCTGAAGCTTTCTTT. Its protein is CASSFYEQGGSEAFF.

The sample holds one count of this clone. The chain is built from TRBV19 and TRBJ2-5; TRBD1 matches at 10 bases. Germline lookup yields CDR1 LNHDA and CDR2 SQIVND (reference sequence). V shed 5 bases, J shed 7 bases, and the junction held 7 bases outside the gene matches. The CDR3 has 14 residues. CDR3 DNA: TGTGCCAGTAGTGAGACAGGGGGCGCCAGGACCCAGTACTTC. Its translation: CASSETGGARTQYF.

The CDR3 nucleotides read TGTGCCAGCAGCTTGAGGAGCGCAGATACGCAGTATTTT. Translation gives CASSLRSADTQYF. The chain employs TRBV5-8 and TRBJ2-3; D remains ambiguous. CDR1 is SGHTS, CDR2 YDEGEE, per germline. V lost 1 base and J 4 bases, leaving 7 bases between the germline ends. The CDR3 spans 13 residues.